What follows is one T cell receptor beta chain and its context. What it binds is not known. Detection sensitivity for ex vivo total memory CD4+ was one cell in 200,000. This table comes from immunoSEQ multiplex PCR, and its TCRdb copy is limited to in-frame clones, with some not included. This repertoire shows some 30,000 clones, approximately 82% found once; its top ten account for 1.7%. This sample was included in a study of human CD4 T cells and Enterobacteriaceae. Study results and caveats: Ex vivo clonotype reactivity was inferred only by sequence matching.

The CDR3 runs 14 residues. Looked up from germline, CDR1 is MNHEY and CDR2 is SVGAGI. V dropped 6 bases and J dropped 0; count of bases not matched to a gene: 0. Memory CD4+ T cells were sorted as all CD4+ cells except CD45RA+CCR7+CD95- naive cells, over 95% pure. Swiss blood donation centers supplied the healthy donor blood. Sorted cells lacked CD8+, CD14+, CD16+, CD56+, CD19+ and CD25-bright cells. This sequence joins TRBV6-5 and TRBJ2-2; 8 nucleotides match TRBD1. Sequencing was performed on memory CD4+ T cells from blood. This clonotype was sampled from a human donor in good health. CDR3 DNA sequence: TGTGCCAGCAGGGGACAGGCGAACACCGGGGAGCTGTTTTTT. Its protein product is CASRGQANTGELFF.